The rows below give T cell receptor beta chains drawn from one sample of a study of Graves' ophthalmopathy and Graves' hyperthyroidism. TCRdb called the multiplex PCR reads again in MiXCR, with one record for every CDR3 protein. Of approximately 640,000 distinct CDR3 sequences listed, about 41% are singletons. Sequencing was performed on peripheral blood. The receptors derive from an adult man with Graves' ophthalmopathy. CDR3s leave out the opening cysteine and the closing phenylalanine or tryptophan. Fields, in order: V gene, D gene, clone size, CDR3 protein. The D gene is left open where the match is weak. Expanded clones are given a class, and other clones once, few, many or no size at all.

V gene: TRBV15; D gene: NA; clone size: NA; CDR3 protein: ATSSRTVSPGAYVLT
V gene: TRBV2; D gene: NA; clone size: once; CDR3 protein: ASGERAGGTGELF
V gene: TRBV25-1; D gene: NA; clone size: NA; CDR3 protein: ASSETGSKNIQY
V gene: TRBV20-1; D gene: NA; clone size: many; CDR3 protein: SARKGLYNSPLH
V gene: TRBV7-8; D gene: NA; clone size: many; CDR3 protein: ASSDPRTLQETQY
V gene: TRBV29-1; D gene: NA; clone size: NA; CDR3 protein: SVEGSGGHTGANVLT
V gene: TRBV7-9; D gene: NA; clone size: NA; CDR3 protein: ASRPNRQETQY
V gene: TRBV10-3; D gene: NA; clone size: NA; CDR3 protein: AISYLTGDSNQPQH
V gene: TRBV11-1; D gene: NA; clone size: NA; CDR3 protein: ASSSTEESNYGYT
V gene: TRBV11-2; D gene: NA; clone size: few; CDR3 protein: ASSPREHSYEQY
V gene: TRBV2; D gene: NA; clone size: once; CDR3 protein: ASSVEAGHKNIQY
V gene: TRBV25-1; D gene: NA; clone size: NA; CDR3 protein: ASSQTFGASSNSPLH
V gene: TRBV20-1; D gene: NA; clone size: NA; CDR3 protein: SARESPGNSPLH
V gene: TRBV12-3/TRBV12-4; D gene: NA; clone size: NA; CDR3 protein: ASSPPGPAYEQY
V gene: TRBV20-1; D gene: NA; clone size: NA; CDR3 protein: SAREEGVGANVLT
V gene: TRBV10-3; D gene: NA; clone size: many; CDR3 protein: ASSYAAANTEAF
V gene: TRBV4-2; D gene: NA; clone size: NA; CDR3 protein: ASSQEVPGELF
V gene: TRBV19; D gene: TRBD1; clone size: many; CDR3 protein: ASTDRGQGYGYT
V gene: TRBV15; D gene: TRBD1; clone size: NA; CDR3 protein: ATSRGRTGGSGANVLT
V gene: TRBV7-2; D gene: TRBD1; clone size: many; CDR3 protein: ASSLGGGQGDGYT
V gene: TRBV9; D gene: TRBD1; clone size: many; CDR3 protein: ASSAGDRVDTEAF